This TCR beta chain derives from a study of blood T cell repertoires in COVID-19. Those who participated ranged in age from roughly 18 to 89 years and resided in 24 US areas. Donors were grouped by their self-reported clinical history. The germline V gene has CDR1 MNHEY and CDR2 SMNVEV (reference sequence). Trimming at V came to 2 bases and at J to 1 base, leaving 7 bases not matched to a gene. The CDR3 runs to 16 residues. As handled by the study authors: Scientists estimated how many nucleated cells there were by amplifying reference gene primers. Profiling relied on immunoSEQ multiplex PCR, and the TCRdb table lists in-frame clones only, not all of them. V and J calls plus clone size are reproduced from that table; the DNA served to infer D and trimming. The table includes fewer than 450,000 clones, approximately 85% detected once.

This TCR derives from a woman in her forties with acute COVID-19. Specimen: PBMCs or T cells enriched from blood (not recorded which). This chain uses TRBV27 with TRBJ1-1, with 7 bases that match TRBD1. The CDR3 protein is CASSLITGVQNTEAFF. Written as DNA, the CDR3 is TGTGCCAGCAGTTTAATTACAGGGGTTCAGAACACTGAAGCTTTCTTT.